This is a list of T cell receptor beta chains from one sample in a study of cytomegalovirus exposure and HLA in healthy donors. This table comes from immunoSEQ multiplex PCR, and its TCRdb copy is limited to in-frame clones, with some not included. The data show roughly 68,000 clones, 85% to 90% seen once. Sequencing was carried out using PBMCs. These receptors came from a woman aged 18-29 years in good health and CMV-seronegative. Both conserved end residues are part of each CDR3.

TRBJ1-3 TRBV9 16 CASSAHTGLAGNTIYF
TRBJ1-1 TRBV27 14 CASSLTSGLSEAFF
TRBJ2-5 TRBV9 14 CASSVNGMGQTQYF
TRBJ2-2 TRBV5-1 15 CASSLSLAVSGELFF
TRBJ2-3 TRBV2 15 CAGEDRLAVGDTQYF
TRBJ2-7 TRBV18 14 CASSPLGTDYEQYF
TRBJ2-1 TRBV7-2 15 CASSRPSVAYNEQFF
TRBJ2-1 TRBV7-2 14 CASSKDRVYNEQFF
TRBJ2-1 TRBV6-4 14 CASRDRGTYNEQFF
TRBJ1-1 TRBV30 13 CAWSVRGNTEAFF
TRBJ1-1 TRBV6-1 12 CASSMTDTEAFF
TRBJ2-2 TRBV11-3 16 CASSRFPGQDTGELFF
TRBJ2-1 TRBV13 11 CASSVSHEQFF
TRBJ2-7 TRBV5-6 15 CASSFSLGLAGGLSF
TRBJ1-2 TRBV30 11 CAWSERPSYAF
TRBJ2-1 TRBV9 16 CASQGGTGQGRNEQFF
TRBJ1-2 TRBV5-4 15 CASSRTGTGIRGYTF
TRBJ2-7 TRBV15 16 CATSRSNRDTPYEQYF
TRBJ1-5 TRBV27 14 CASSNQVSGQPQHF
TRBJ1-5 TRBV27 16 CASSLNGRGGNQPQHF
TRBJ1-2 TRBV4-3 16 CASSQEDRQGFDGYTF
TRBJ2-7 TRBV5-1 16 CASSLEFGTASYEQYF
TRBJ2-7 TRBV13 13 CASSPTPGKEQYF
TRBJ1-2 TRBV10-1 13 CASSESRGGGYTF
TRBJ2-7 TRBV7-6 15 CASSPSGGTTYEQYF
TRBJ2-7 TRBV7-3 13 CASSFGGSYEQYF
TRBJ2-7 TRBV5-1 13 CASSPGQIYEQYF
TRBJ1-1 TRBV25-1 15 CASTAGWIGNTEAFF
TRBJ2-3 TRBV7-2 16 CASSLRSRGGTDTQYF
TRBJ2-7 TRBV6-1 15 CASSEFRAGGDEQYF
TRBJ2-5 TRBV5-1 16 CASSPQVGTGQETQYF
TRBJ2-7 TRBV6-5 15 CASSYATGGSGEQYF
TRBJ1-3 TRBV19 15 CASSLGGGSGNTIYF
TRBJ2-7 TRBV11-1 14 CASAAHGQTYEQYF
TRBJ1-3 TRBV2 15 CASLQRAGLGNTIYF
TRBJ1-1 TRBV11-2 15 CASSLVPGLNTEAFF
TRBJ1-1 TRBV7-2 16 CASSALPGQALTEAFF
TRBJ1-3 TRBV4-3 16 CASSHNRAPSGNTIYF
TRBJ1-3 TRBV6-5 13 CASSLPSGNTIYF
TRBJ2-2 TRBV25-1 14 CASSTPQGTGELFF
TRBJ2-3 TRBV10-3 15 CAISAQREPTDTQYF
TRBJ2-6 TRBV9 16 CASSRDGGAGANVLTF
TRBJ1-5 TRBV4-1 17 CASSQVDMGLLTQPQHF
TRBJ1-4 TRBV27 15 CASSLKGVWREKLFF
TRBJ2-2 TRBV7-3 15 CASGLPGFNTGELFF
TRBJ1-1 TRBV4-1 16 CASSRYVRVTRTEAFF
TRBJ1-1 TRBV7-2 14 CASNYDRVNTEAFF
TRBJ2-3 TRBV5-1 15 CASSQGLAERDTQYF
TRBJ2-5 TRBV6-5 11 CASRSTRTQYF
TRBJ1-2 TRBV5-4 16 CASSLGVGDSSYGYTF
TRBJ2-5 TRBV5-1 16 CASSPGVASGQETQYF
TRBJ2-5 TRBV7-8 13 CASSPDRGETQYF
TRBJ2-7 TRBV6-1 14 CASMPGTSPYEQYF
TRBJ2-5 TRBV5-1 16 CASSLIPTSGRETQYF
TRBJ2-1 TRBV30 16 CALGLAGGFSYNEQFF
TRBJ1-2 TRBV9 13 CASSVAGFGGYTF
TRBJ1-1 TRBV11-2 14 CASSFSSRNTEAFF
TRBJ2-5 TRBV25-1 15 CASSEFGALQETQYF
TRBJ2-3 TRBV5-1 17 CASSLGRGGSGTDTQYF